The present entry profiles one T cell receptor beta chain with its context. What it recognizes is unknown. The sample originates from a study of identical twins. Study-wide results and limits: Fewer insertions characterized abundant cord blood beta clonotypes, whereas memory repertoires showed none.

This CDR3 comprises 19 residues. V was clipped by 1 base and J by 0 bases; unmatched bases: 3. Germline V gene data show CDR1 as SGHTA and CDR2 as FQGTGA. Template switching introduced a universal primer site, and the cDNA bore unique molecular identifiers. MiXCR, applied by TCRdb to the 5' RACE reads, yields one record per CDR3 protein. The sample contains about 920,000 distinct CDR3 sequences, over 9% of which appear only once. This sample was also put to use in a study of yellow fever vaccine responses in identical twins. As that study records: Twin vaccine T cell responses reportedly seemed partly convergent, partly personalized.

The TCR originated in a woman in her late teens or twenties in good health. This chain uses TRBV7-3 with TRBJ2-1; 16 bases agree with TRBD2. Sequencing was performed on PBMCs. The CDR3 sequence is CASSLSGTSGRGSYNEQFF. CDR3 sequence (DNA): TGTGCCAGCAGCTTAAGCGGGACTAGCGGGAGGGGCTCCTACAATGAGCAGTTCTTC. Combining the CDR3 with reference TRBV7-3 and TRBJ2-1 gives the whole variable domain GAGVSQTPSNKVTEKGKYVELRCDPISGHTALYWYRQSLGQGPEFLIYFQGTGAADDSGLPNDRFFAVRPEGSVSTLKIQRTERGDSAVYLCASSLSGTSGRGSYNEQFFGPGTRLTVL.